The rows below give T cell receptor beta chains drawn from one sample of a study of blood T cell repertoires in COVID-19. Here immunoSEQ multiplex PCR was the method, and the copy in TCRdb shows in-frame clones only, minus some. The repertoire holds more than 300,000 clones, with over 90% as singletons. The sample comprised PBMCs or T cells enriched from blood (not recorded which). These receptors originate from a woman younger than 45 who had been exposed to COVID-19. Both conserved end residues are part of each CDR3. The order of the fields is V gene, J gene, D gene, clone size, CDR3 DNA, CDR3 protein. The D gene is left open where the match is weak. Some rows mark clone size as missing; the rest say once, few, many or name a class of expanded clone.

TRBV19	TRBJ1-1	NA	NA	TGTGCCAGTATGCCAGGTGGCTGGATGAACACTGAAGCTTTCTTT	CASMPGGWMNTEAFF
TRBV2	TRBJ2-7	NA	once	TGTGCCAGCCGACTACAGTCGGAGCAGTACTTC	CASRLQSEQYF
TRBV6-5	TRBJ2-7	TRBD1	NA	TGTGCCAGCTCCTCAAGGACAGGGCTACACGAGCAGTACTTC	CASSSRTGLHEQYF
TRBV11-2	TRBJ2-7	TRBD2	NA	TGTGCCAGCAGCCATCACGGGGGGTTCTACGAGCAGTACTTC	CASSHHGGFYEQYF
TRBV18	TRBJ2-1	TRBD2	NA	TGTGCCAGCTCACCCGGACTAGAAAATGAGCAGTTCTTC	CASSPGLENEQFF
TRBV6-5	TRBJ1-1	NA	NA	TGTGCCAGCAACCCTGAGGGTAGGAACACTGAAGCTTTCTTT	CASNPEGRNTEAFF
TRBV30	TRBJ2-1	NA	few	TGTGCCTGGCATAGACTGGGTCTCAATGAGCAGTTCTTC	CAWHRLGLNEQFF
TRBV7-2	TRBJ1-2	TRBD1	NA	TGTGCCAGCAGCACGACAGGGAAGGTCGGCTACACCTTC	CASSTTGKVGYTF
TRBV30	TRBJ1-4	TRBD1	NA	TGTGCCTGGAGTGTACAGGGGGATGAAAAACTGTTTTTT	CAWSVQGDEKLFF
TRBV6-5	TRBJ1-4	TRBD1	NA	TGTGCCAGCAAAGGGACAGTCGACGAAAAACTGTTTTTT	CASKGTVDEKLFF
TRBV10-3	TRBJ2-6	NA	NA	TGTGCCATCAGAGGACTGACCTCTGGGGCCAACGTCCTGACTTTC	CAIRGLTSGANVLTF
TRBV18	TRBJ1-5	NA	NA	TGTGCCAGCTCACCCGATTACGGGAAGCGCAATCAGCCCCAGCATTTT	CASSPDYGKRNQPQHF
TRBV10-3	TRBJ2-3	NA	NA	TGTGCCGTACAGGTGAAGGGCACAGATACGCAGTATTTT	CAVQVKGTDTQYF
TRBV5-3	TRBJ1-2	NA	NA	TGTGCCAGAAGCTTGGGGACACGGTATGGCTACACCTTC	CARSLGTRYGYTF
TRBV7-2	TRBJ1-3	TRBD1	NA	TGTGCCAGCAGCCAACCCTGGGACAGCTCTGGAAACACCATATATTTT	CASSQPWDSSGNTIYF
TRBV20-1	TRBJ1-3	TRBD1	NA	TGCAGTGCTAGTGGAGGGGGCCCCTCTGGAAACACCATATATTTT	CSASGGGPSGNTIYF
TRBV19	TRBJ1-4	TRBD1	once	TGTGCCAGTAGTCCGGGACAGGGCCGAAATGAAAAACTGTTTTTT	CASSPGQGRNEKLFF
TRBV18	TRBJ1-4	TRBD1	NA	TGTGCCAGCTCATCCGGGACAGGGGAAGGCGTAGAAAAACTGTTTTTT	CASSSGTGEGVEKLFF
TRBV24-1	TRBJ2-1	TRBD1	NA	TGTGCCACCAGTGATCCGGGACAGTTCAATGAGCAGTTCTTC	CATSDPGQFNEQFF
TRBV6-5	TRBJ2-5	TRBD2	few	TGTGCCAGCAGCTCCGGGACTAGCGGGGGGACGAGGAACTTC	CASSSGTSGGTRNF
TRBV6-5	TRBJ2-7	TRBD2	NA	TGTGCCAGCAGTTACTCGACTAGCGGGGGGCGGGAGTACTTC	CASSYSTSGGREYF
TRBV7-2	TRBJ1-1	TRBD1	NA	TGTGCCAGCAGCGTGCCGGGACAGGGAATGGGAGCTTTCTTT	CASSVPGQGMGAFF
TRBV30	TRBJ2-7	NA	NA	TGTGCCTGGACAGGGTTAGACCACGAGCAGTACTTC	CAWTGLDHEQYF
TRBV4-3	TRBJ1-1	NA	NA	TGCGCCAGCAGCCAAGACAGTTCCAGGGGTGGGGTCATGACTGAAGCTTTCTTT	CASSQDSSRGGVMTEAFF
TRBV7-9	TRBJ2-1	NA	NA	TGTGCCAGCAGCCCAGAGGTGCTTGAGCAGTTCTTC	CASSPEVLEQFF
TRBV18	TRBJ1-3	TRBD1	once	TGTGCCAGCTCACAGGACAGGGGGTGGTCCGGAAACACCATATATTTT	CASSQDRGWSGNTIYF
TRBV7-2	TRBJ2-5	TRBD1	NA	TGTGCCAGCAGCCTAGCAGGGGGCGGCGCGGGGGAGACCCAGTACTTC	CASSLAGGGAGETQYF
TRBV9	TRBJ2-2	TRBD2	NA	TGTGCCAGCAGCTCGAGGACTAGCGGGGGTAGCACCGGGGAGCTGTTTTTT	CASSSRTSGGSTGELFF
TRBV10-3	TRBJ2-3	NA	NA	TGTGCCATCAGTGATGGGGGCCAGACAGATACGCAGTATTTT	CAISDGGQTDTQYF
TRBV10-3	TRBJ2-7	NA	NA	TGTGCCATCAGTCCTCCCATCGTCTACGCCCCCTACGAGCAGTACTTC	CAISPPIVYAPYEQYF
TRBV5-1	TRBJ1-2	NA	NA	TGCGCCAGCAGCCTATCGGGGCAGGGGATCTATGGCTACACCTTC	CASSLSGQGIYGYTF
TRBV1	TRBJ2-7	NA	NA	TGCACCAGCAGCCAAGATAGGGCTAGCGGGGGGCGATGGGGCTTC	CTSSQDRASGGRWGF
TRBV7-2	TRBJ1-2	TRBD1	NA	TGTGCCAGCAGTTTGACCGGGACAGGGGTCTATGGCTACACCTTC	CASSLTGTGVYGYTF
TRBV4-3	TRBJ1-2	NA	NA	TGCGCCAGCAGCCTAACAGGGAACCCGTATGGCTACACCTTC	CASSLTGNPYGYTF
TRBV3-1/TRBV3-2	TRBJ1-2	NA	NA	TGTGCCAGCAGCCAAGTTGGTGACTTTAACTATGGCTACACCTTC	CASSQVGDFNYGYTF
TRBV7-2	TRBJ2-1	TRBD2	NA	TGTGCCAGCAGCTTAGCCCTACTAGCGCCTTACAATGAGCAGTTCTTC	CASSLALLAPYNEQFF
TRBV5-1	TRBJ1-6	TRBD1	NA	TGCGCCAGCAGCTTGTACGGGACAGGGAAGGGATCACCCCTCCACTTT	CASSLYGTGKGSPLHF
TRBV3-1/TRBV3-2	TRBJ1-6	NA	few	TGTGCCAGCAGCTATCTTTCCTCCTATAATTCACCCCTCCACTTT	CASSYLSSYNSPLHF
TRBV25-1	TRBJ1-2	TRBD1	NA	TGTGCCAGCAGTGCGGGACAGGGGGCCCTAGGCTACACCTTC	CASSAGQGALGYTF
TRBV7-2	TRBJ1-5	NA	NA	TGTGCCAGCAGCCGGACGGCGGGCGGCAATCAGCCCCAGCATTTT	CASSRTAGGNQPQHF
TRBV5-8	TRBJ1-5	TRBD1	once	TGTGCCAGCAGCTTGGTCTGGGACAGGGGAGAAAGGGGCAATCAGCCCCAGCATTTT	CASSLVWDRGERGNQPQHF
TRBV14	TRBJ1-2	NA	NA	TGTGCCAGCAGCCTCTGGACAGCGTTCGGCTACACCTTC	CASSLWTAFGYTF
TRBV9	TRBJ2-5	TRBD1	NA	TGTGCCAGCAGCCGATGGGACAGGGGCGGAGAGACCCAGTACTTC	CASSRWDRGGETQYF
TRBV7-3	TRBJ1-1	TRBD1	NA	TGTGCCAGCAGCCCAGACAGGGGGTTCCCTGAAGCTTTCTTT	CASSPDRGFPEAFF
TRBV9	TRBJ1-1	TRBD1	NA	TGTGCCAGCAGCGTTGACAGGGTTTTAGGCACTGAAGCTTTCTTT	CASSVDRVLGTEAFF
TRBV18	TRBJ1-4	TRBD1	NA	TGTGCCAGCTCACTTGGACAGGGGGCAGGTGAAAAACTGTTTTTT	CASSLGQGAGEKLFF
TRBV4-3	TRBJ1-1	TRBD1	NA	TGCGCCAGCAGCCAGGACAGGGAGACTGAAGCTTTCTTT	CASSQDRETEAFF
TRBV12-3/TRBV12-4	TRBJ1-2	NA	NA	TGTGCCAGCAGTTTTTGGGCAGGCGATGGCTACACCTTC	CASSFWAGDGYTF
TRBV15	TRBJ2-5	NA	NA	TGTGCCACCAGCAGAGCGCTAGTGGAGACCCAGTACTTC	CATSRALVETQYF
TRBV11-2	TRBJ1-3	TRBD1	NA	TGTGCCAGCAGCTTAGACACTGTGGGTTACAGGGGGAAGACTGGAAACACCATATATTTT	CASSLDTVGYRGKTGNTIYF
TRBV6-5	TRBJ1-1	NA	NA	TGTGCCAGCAGTTACAATATCAGGGACACTGAAGCTTTCTTT	CASSYNIRDTEAFF
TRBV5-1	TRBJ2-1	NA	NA	TGCGCCAGCAGCTTGTCACCCCTCTCTAGCTCCTACAATGAGCAGTTCTTC	CASSLSPLSSSYNEQFF
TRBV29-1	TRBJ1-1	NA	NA	TGCAGCGTTGAATCGGGGACTGAAGCTTTCTTT	CSVESGTEAFF
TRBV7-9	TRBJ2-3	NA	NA	TGTGCCAGCAGTAGAGGAGGAGCCACAGATACGCAGTATTTT	CASSRGGATDTQYF
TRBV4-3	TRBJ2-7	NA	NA	TGCGCCAGCAGCCCGGTGTTGCGCAACCACGAGCAGTACTTC	CASSPVLRNHEQYF
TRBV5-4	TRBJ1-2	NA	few	TGTGCCAGCAGCTTACCCTCGGGGAGCTTATATGGCTACACCTTC	CASSLPSGSLYGYTF
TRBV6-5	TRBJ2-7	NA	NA	TGTGCCAGCAGAGAGACAGGCTCCAGCTACGAGCAGTACTTC	CASRETGSSYEQYF
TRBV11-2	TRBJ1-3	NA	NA	TGTGCCAGCAGCTTAGGTCCAGGGATGGCTGGAAACACCATATATTTT	CASSLGPGMAGNTIYF